This TCR beta chain was profiled in a study of patients and donors after allogeneic stem cell transplantation. This CDR3 is built from 14 residues. J gave up 5 bases and V 0 bases, and 2 bases lay outside the gene matches. Germline values: CDR1 DFQATT, CDR2 SNEGSKA (reference sequence). From the RT-PCR reads, TCRdb called clonotypes with MiXCR, one entry per CDR3 protein. Of tens of thousands of distinct CDR3 sequences listed, less than 45% are singletons. This TCR was sampled from a human donor who was either an allogeneic HSCT recipient or a stem cell or donor lymphocyte infusion donor (not recorded which). It is not recorded whose cells these are; they may come from a transplant donor. The rearrangement links TRBV20-1 to TRBJ2-5; 11 bases match TRBD2. The sample was blood, either unsorted or a sorted T cell fraction (not recorded which). CDR3 sequence reads: CSARDIAGGETQYF. The CDR3 bases are TGCAGTGCTAGAGATATAGCGGGGGGGGAGACCCAGTACTTC.